These 26 T cell receptor beta chains share one sample of origin, sequenced in a study of cytomegalovirus exposure and HLA in healthy donors. 60 Vbeta and 13 Jbeta primers were used in PCR. Only in-frame clones appear in the TCRdb table, and some are missing; sequencing was by immunoSEQ multiplex PCR. Among some 180,000 clones, about 13% were seen once, and the ten largest hold about 8%. The specimen was PBMCs. Receptors originate from a man in his forties or fifties in good health and CMV-seropositive.

V usage is TRBV7-9 and J usage is TRBJ1-6; no firm D call. CDR1 and CDR2 from the germline V gene are SEHNR and FQNEAQ (reference sequence). The V end lost 4 bases, the J end lost 0 bases, and 13 bases lay between the germline ends. There are 17 residues in the CDR3. CDR3 region: CASSCWGAPSYNSPLHF. CDR3 DNA sequence: TGTGCCAGCAGCTGTTGGGGAGCTCCCTCCTATAATTCACCCCTCCACTTT.

The V and J genes are TRBV6-6 and TRBJ2-3; 7 positions agree with TRBD1. Germline CDR1 is MNHNY and CDR2 is SVGAGI (reference sequence). The CDR3 is 16 amino acids. The V and J ends lost 3 bases and 0 bases, in that order; junction bases with no gene match: 6. The CDR3 bases are TGTGCCAGCAGTTATAGGGGACAGACTAGCACAGATACGCAGTATTTT. Translation: CASSYRGQTSTDTQYF.

The V call is TRBV7-2, the J call TRBJ2-2; 7 bases agree with TRBD2. The CDR3 extends over 15 amino acids. The V gene's germline CDR1 is SGHTA and CDR2 FQGNSA. Germline trimming cut 7 bases from V and 4 bases from J; bases unmatched to any gene: 9. The CDR3 bases are TGTGCCAGCAACCGACTAGCAGGTGGCACCGGGGAGCTGTTTTTT. Protein sequence: CASNRLAGGTGELFF.

The chain employs TRBV5-6 and TRBJ1-6; D unresolved. Per germline, CDR1 SGHDT and CDR2 YYEEEE. V lost 4 bases and J lost 10, with 12 bases in between. This CDR3 region has 13 residues. The CDR3 sequence is CASSRYSESPLHF. The DNA of the CDR3 is TGTGCCAGCAGCCGATACAGTGAGTCACCCCTCCACTTT.

This clone was recorded a few times. V usage is TRBV29-1 and J usage is TRBJ1-4; 9 bases map to TRBD1. There are 13 residues in the CDR3. The germline CDR1 and CDR2 sequences are SQVTM and ANQGSEA. V dropped 6 bases and J dropped 4; count of bases not matched to a gene: 3. The CDR3 is CSVGTGSNEKLFF. DNA for the CDR3: TGCAGCGTCGGGACAGGGAGTAATGAAAAACTGTTTTTT.

The chain couples TRBV20-1 to TRBJ1-4; weak D call: TRBD1 (5 bases). The CDR3 runs 11 residues. Germline V gene lookup returns CDR1 DFQATT and CDR2 SNEGSKA (reference sequence). Between the trimmed V and J ends, which lost 4 bases and 8 bases, there was a span of 8 bases. CDR3 coding DNA: TGCAGTGCTACAGGGAGGGAAAAACTGTTTTTT. Its protein product is CSATGREKLFF.

Only a few counts were recorded for this clone. The J gene is TRBJ2-7, the V gene TRBV7-6; 10 bases are a match to TRBD1. The CDR3 sequence is 15 residues long. Losses at the gene ends were 5 bases for V and 3 bases for J; bases not matched to a gene: 7. Germline values: CDR1 SGHVS, CDR2 FNYEAQ. This chain's CDR3 is CASSPRGQGYYEQYF. The CDR3 coding sequence is TGTGCCAGCAGCCCCCGGGGACAGGGGTACTACGAGCAGTACTTC.

This clone was recorded many times. Other DNA sequences in this sample translate to the same CDR3. This rearrangement joins TRBV5-6 to TRBJ1-1; D is unresolved. Trimming stripped 1 base from V and 1 base from J, with 5 bases between. Germline CDR1 reads SGHDT; CDR2 reads YYEEEE. There are 13 residues in the CDR3. Written as DNA, the CDR3 is TGTGCCAGCAGCTTGCCGGGGAACACTGAAGCTTTCTTT. Protein product: CASSLPGNTEAFF.

The V and J genes are TRBV28 and TRBJ1-4; possible D gene TRBD1, 6 bases. The germline gives CDR1 MDHEN, CDR2 SYDVKM. Trimming removed 7 bases from V and 3 bases from J, with 12 bases in between. This CDR3 contains 14 residues. The CDR3 DNA sequence: TGTGCCAGCAAATCGGGGGGCCCTAATGAAAAACTGTTTTTT. It encodes CASKSGGPNEKLFF.

The J gene is TRBJ2-2, the V gene TRBV2; TRBD1 aligns across 7 bases. The ends lost 5 bases at V and 3 bases at J; junction bases unmatched: 6. CDR1 and CDR2 from the germline V gene are SNHLY and FYNNEI. The CDR3 runs 15 residues. CDR3 residues: CASSPRTGYTGELFF. For the CDR3, the DNA is TGTGCCAGCAGTCCGCGGACAGGCTACACCGGGGAGCTGTTTTTT.

The chain carries TRBV18 and TRBJ1-5; unclear D gene. V gave up 3 bases and J gave up 4 bases, with 10 bases separating them. The CDR3 has 14 residues. Germline V gene data show CDR1 as KGHSH and CDR2 as LQKENI. The DNA for the CDR3 is TGTGCCAGCTCACCGGTCGCGGATAATCAGCCCCAGCATTTT. Encoded protein: CASSPVADNQPQHF.

The chain carries TRBV29-1 and TRBJ1-4; D ambiguous. Germline CDR1 and CDR2: SQVTM and ANQGSEA. V was cut by 6 bases and J by 5 bases, with 4 bases left in between. CDR3 length: 10 amino acids. For the CDR3, the DNA is TGCAGCGTCCTCAATGAAAAACTGTTTTTT. This encodes CSVLNEKLFF.

V and J are TRBV6-5 and TRBJ2-7, with D unresolved. Between the trimmed V and J ends, which lost 6 bases and 7 bases, there was a span of 13 bases. From germline, CDR1 is MNHEY and CDR2 SVGAGI. The CDR3 is 12 amino acids. CDR3 nucleotides: TGTGCCAGCAGCCCCGGGTCTCCGGAGCAGTACTTC. Its protein product is CASSPGSPEQYF.

Within the sample, this clone is medium-sized (0.01 to 0.1%). This CDR3 is CASSPTGNEQFF. DNA for the CDR3: TGCGCCAGCAGCCCGACAGGGAATGAGCAGTTCTTC. V gene TRBV10-2 combines with J gene TRBJ2-1; TRBD1 agrees at 7 bases. V shed 6 bases, J shed 7 bases, and the junction held 3 bases outside the gene matches. CDR1 is WSHSY and CDR2 is SAAADI in the germline V gene. The CDR3 contains 12 residues.

The rearrangement links TRBV7-6 to TRBJ2-5; 9 nucleotides line up with TRBD1. The germline V gene has CDR1 SGHVS and CDR2 FNYEAQ. The V and J ends lost 5 bases and 1 base, in that order; junction bases with no gene match: 11. The CDR3 loop spans 17 amino acids. The CDR3: CASSSRDRAGAQETQYF. The CDR3 nucleotides are TGTGCCAGCAGCAGCCGGGACAGGGCGGGCGCCCAAGAGACCCAGTACTTC.

The chain couples TRBV9 to TRBJ2-6, with D hard to call. The germline gives CDR1 SGDLS, CDR2 YYNGEE. V lost 3 bases and J 0 bases, leaving 13 bases between the germline ends. The CDR3 has 17 residues. The CDR3 nucleotides are TGTGCCAGCAGCGCCGGTCACCTGAACTCTGGGGCCAACGTCCTGACTTTC. Translation: CASSAGHLNSGANVLTF. Full variable domain (rest looked up from reference TRBV9 and TRBJ2-6): DSGVTQTPKHLITATGQRVTLRCSPRSGDLSVYWYQQSLDQGLQFLIQYYNGEERAKGNILERFSAQQFPDLHSELNLSSLELGDSALYFCASSAGHLNSGANVLTFGAGSRLTVL.

This clone has a handful of counts. V and J are TRBV2 and TRBJ1-2; 9 nucleotides match TRBD1. The CDR3 extends over 13 amino acids. V shed 4 bases and J 5 bases; nucleotides not matched to a gene: 2. The germline CDR1 and CDR2 sequences are SNHLY and FYNNEI. In DNA, the CDR3 is TGTGCCAGCAGTGCTGACAGGGGGTATGGCTACACCTTC. Protein sequence: CASSADRGYGYTF.

In this sample, this clone turned up a few times. The J gene is TRBJ2-3, the V gene TRBV5-6; D possibly corresponds to TRBD2 (6 bases). Trimming left V 1 base short and J 6 bases short, with 18 bases between. Germline CDR1 and CDR2: SGHDT and YYEEEE. The CDR3 loop spans 16 amino acids. DNA of the CDR3: TGTGCCAGCAGCTTGCGCGCCTCCCATCGGGGGGATACGCAGTATTTT. Its protein product is CASSLRASHRGDTQYF.

There are a few counts of this clone. This chain joins TRBV5-1 and TRBJ1-4; D is ambiguous. V was trimmed by 2 bases and J by 1 base, leaving 15 bases between them. The CDR3 totals 17 residues. The germline CDR1 and CDR2 sequences are SGHRS and YFSETQ. CDR3 sequence reads: CASSFFARVGTNEKLFF. The CDR3 DNA is TGCGCCAGCAGCTTCTTCGCGCGGGTCGGAACTAATGAAAAACTGTTTTTT.

As regards this clone: A junction end diverges from the germline sequence, so it may reflect a read error. The same CDR3 arises from other DNA sequences in this sample as well. The rearrangement links TRBV5-4 to TRBJ1-6; no clear D gene. CDR1 and CDR2 from the germline V gene are SGHNT and YYREEE (reference sequence). The CDR3 spans 12 residues. CDR3 coding DNA: TGTGCCAGCAGCTTGATAGATTCCCCCCTCCACTTT. Its protein product is CASSLIDSPLHF.

This clone was observed a handful of times. The chain employs TRBV4-2 and TRBJ1-3; D is undetermined. V lost 1 base, J lost 3 bases, and 10 bases lay in between. This CDR3 comprises 15 residues. Germline CDR1 and CDR2: LGHNA and YNFKEQ. CDR3 amino acids: CASSQVGSGGNTIYF. The CDR3 DNA follows: TGTGCCAGCAGCCAAGTGGGGAGTGGTGGAAACACCATATATTTT.

The V call is TRBV10-3, the J call TRBJ1-1; possibly TRBD1 for D (6 bases). From germline, CDR1 is ENHRY and CDR2 SYGVKD. Trimming removed 8 bases at V and 1 base at J, with 14 bases between. CDR3 length: 14 residues. DNA for the CDR3: TGTGCCATCGGGCCGACAGGTCAGAACACTGAAGCTTTCTTT. Amino acids: CAIGPTGQNTEAFF.

This clone was detected only a few times. This chain joins TRBV27 and TRBJ2-7; tentatively, D is TRBD2 (6 bases). V lost 3 bases to trimming and J lost 7 bases, with 13 bases between them. The CDR3 sequence is 13 residues long. Germline CDR1 MNHEY, CDR2 SMNVEV (reference sequence). Here the CDR3 reads CASSLGGAGEQYF. DNA of the CDR3: TGTGCCAGCAGTTTGGGTGGGGCGGGGGAGCAGTACTTC.

This clone was counted between two and nine times. This chain uses TRBV4-3 with TRBJ1-2; the D is unclear. The V gene lost 0 bases and the J gene lost 1 base, with 9 bases spanning the gap. CDR1 is LGHNA, CDR2 YSLEER, per germline. The CDR3 is 15 residues long. The CDR3 is CASSQDWQVNYGYTF. In DNA form, the CDR3 reads TGCGCCAGCAGCCAAGATTGGCAGGTTAACTATGGCTACACCTTC.

The chain combines TRBV6-5 with TRBJ1-5; 10 bases map to TRBD1. Trimming cost V 10 bases and J 2 bases; bases outside gene matches: 5. Germline-derived CDR1 and CDR2 are MNHEY and SVGAGI. This CDR3 contains 14 residues. CDR3 region: CATTGTGGNQPQHF. The CDR3 bases are TGTGCCACCACAGGGACAGGGGGCAATCAGCCCCAGCATTTT.

This clone was detected only a few times. The chain employs TRBV6-5 and TRBJ2-7, with 7 bases matching TRBD1. The germline gives CDR1 MNHEY, CDR2 SVGAGI. The CDR3 consists of 14 residues. Unmatched junction bases numbered 10, after V lost 9 bases and J lost 2 bases. In DNA, the CDR3 is TGTGCCAGTTCTAAGACAGGGAACCCCTACGAGCAGTACGTC. This encodes CASSKTGNPYEQYV.